This T cell receptor beta chain was identified in a study of patients and donors after allogeneic stem cell transplantation. This clonotype came up a few times. This CDR3 is 13 amino acids long. V was clipped by 5 bases and J by 7 bases; unmatched bases: 3. TCRdb independently ran MiXCR on the RT-PCR reads; one entry per CDR3 protein. The table shows approximately 140,000 distinct CDR3 sequences, with approximately 37% occurring only once. The chain employs TRBV12-3 or TRBV12-4 and TRBJ1-2, with TRBD1 identical over 11 bases. Sequences were obtained from blood, either unsorted or a sorted T cell fraction (not recorded which). The TCR was taken from a human donor who was either an allogeneic HSCT recipient or a stem cell or donor lymphocyte infusion donor (not recorded which). It is not recorded whose cells these are; they may come from a transplant donor. CDR3 protein: CASSTGTGGGYTF. The CDR3 DNA reads as TGTGCCAGCAGTACTGGGACAGGGGGTGGCTACACCTTC.